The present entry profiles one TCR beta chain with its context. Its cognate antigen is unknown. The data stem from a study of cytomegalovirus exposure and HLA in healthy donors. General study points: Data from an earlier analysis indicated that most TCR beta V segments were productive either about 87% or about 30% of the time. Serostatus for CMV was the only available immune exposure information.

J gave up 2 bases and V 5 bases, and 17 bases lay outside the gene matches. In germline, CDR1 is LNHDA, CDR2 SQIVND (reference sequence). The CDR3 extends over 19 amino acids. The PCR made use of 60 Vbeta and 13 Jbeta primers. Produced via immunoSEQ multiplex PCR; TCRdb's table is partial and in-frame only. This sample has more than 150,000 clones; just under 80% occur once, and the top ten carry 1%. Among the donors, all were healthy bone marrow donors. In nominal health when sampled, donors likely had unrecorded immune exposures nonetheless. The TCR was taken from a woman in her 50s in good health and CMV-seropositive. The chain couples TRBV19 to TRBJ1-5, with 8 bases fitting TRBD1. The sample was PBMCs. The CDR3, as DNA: TGTGCCAGTAGTTTGGGACGAGGGACAGGTACGGGGGGCAATCAGCCCCAGCATTTT. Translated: CASSLGRGTGTGGNQPQHF.